Shown below are 20 T cell receptor beta chains from a single sample sequenced in a study of human versus mouse CDR3 diversity and MHC coevolution (dated by TCRdb to 2016 to 2017). Receptors were amplified or captured by the immunoSEQ multiplex PCR assay. TCRdb took over this immuneACCESS table, retaining in-frame rearrangements with V and J assigned. Such tables are incomplete; in checked studies, under half of the missing clones stem from an unresolved V gene, and the remainder is unexplained. Here the sample has tens of thousands of clones; about 94% occur a single time. The ten largest make up 18% of the sample. The sequenced sample consisted of naive CD4+ T cells from blood. Sample cell subset or site, as interpreted from the label and publication: CD45RO-negative CD62L-positive naive CD4 T cells. Every receptor here comes from a person aged 55 to 70 in good health.

V usage is TRBV7-2 and J usage is TRBJ2-7; tentatively, D is TRBD2 (6 bases). The V gene's germline CDR1 is SGHTA and CDR2 FQGNSA. Trimming removed 0 bases from V and 4 bases from J, with 22 bases in between. The CDR3 has 18 residues. The CDR3 DNA is TGTGCCAGCAGCTTAGCGTATGGGGGTAAGGGGAGGAGGTACGAGCAGTACTTC. It specifies CASSLAYGGKGRRYEQYF.

This sequence joins TRBV28 and TRBJ1-5; D is unclear. V was cut by 8 bases and J by 7 bases, with 12 bases left in between. Germline CDR1 and CDR2: MDHEN and SYDVKM. The CDR3 covers 12 residues. CDR3 bases: TGTGCCAGCCAGAGGAGCCTACAGCCCCAGCATTTT. Its protein is CASQRSLQPQHF.

DNA of the CDR3: TGTGCCAGCAGCATTACTGGACAGACCTATGGCTACACCTTC. It yields the protein CASSITGQTYGYTF. This rearrangement joins TRBV7-2 to TRBJ1-2, with D perhaps TRBD1 (6 bases). The CDR3 runs to 14 residues. The ends were cut back, 5 bases at V and 4 bases at J, with 14 bases in the middle. CDR1 and CDR2 (germline): SGHTA, FQGNSA.

This clone has only one observation. The gene calls are TRBV2 and TRBJ2-2, with 9 bases lining up with TRBD2. The CDR3 extends over 18 amino acids. CDR1 SNHLY and CDR2 FYNNEI come from the germline V gene. V lost 7 bases, J lost 1 base, and 13 bases stayed unmatched. CDR3 nucleotides: TGTGCCAGCACTCTTCCGGCGGGAGGGACTCTGAACACCGGGGAGCTGTTTTTT. Protein: CASTLPAGGTLNTGELFF.

The chain recombines TRBV19 with TRBJ2-3; 7 nucleotides align to TRBD1. V was pared by 6 bases and J by 1 base, with 1 base of the junction left unmatched. Germline-derived CDR1 and CDR2 are LNHDA and SQIVND (reference sequence). The CDR3 has 13 residues. CDR3 loop: CASSTGGTDTQYF. For the CDR3, the DNA is TGTGCCAGTAGCACAGGGGGCACAGATACGCAGTATTTT.

V usage is TRBV5-1 and J usage is TRBJ2-5; 9 positions match TRBD1. The tail of the sequence fits TRBJ2-7 better, so the J call may be wrong. CDR3 length: 16 amino acids. Germline loops: CDR1 SGHRS, CDR2 YFSETQ. The CDR3 is CASSPGQGGGDYEQYF. Written as DNA, the CDR3 is TGCGCCAGCAGCCCGGGACAGGGAGGGGGGGACTACGAGCAGTACTTC.

This clone was detected only once. V and J are TRBV7-9 and TRBJ2-1, with 14 positions matching TRBD2. There are 17 residues in the CDR3. CDR1 is SEHNR, CDR2 FQNEAQ, per germline (reference sequence). V was clipped by 4 bases and J by 0 bases; unmatched bases: 2. CDR3 DNA: TGTGCCAGCAGCTCCGGGACTAGCGGGAGCTCCTACAATGAGCAGTTCTTC. This codes for CASSSGTSGSSYNEQFF.

The chain has TRBV19 and TRBJ2-3; the match to TRBD2 covers 7 bases. V was pared by 5 bases and J by 4 bases, with 9 bases of the junction left unmatched. The V gene's germline CDR1 is LNHDA and CDR2 SQIVND (reference sequence). The CDR3 covers 15 residues. CDR3 nucleotides: TGTGCCAGTAGTGAGGCGGGAGTGGGCGCAGATACGCAGTATTTT. It specifies CASSEAGVGADTQYF.

The J gene is TRBJ2-1, the V gene TRBV2; D is perhaps TRBD1 (5 bases). The CDR3 is 12 residues long. Germline V gene sequence: CDR1 SNHLY, CDR2 FYNNEI. V lost 5 bases and J 8 bases, leaving 10 bases between the germline ends. CDR3 DNA sequence: TGTGCCAGCAGTCCCCCAGGGTATGAGCAGTTCTTC. Its translation is CASSPPGYEQFF.

Notes on this clone: Its ends do not fully match the called genes, so a read error is possible. The rearrangement links TRBV11-2 to TRBJ2-7; tentatively, D is TRBD2 (6 bases). From germline, CDR1 is SGHAT and CDR2 FQNNGV. This CDR3 contains 12 residues. DNA for the CDR3: TGTGCCAGCAGCTCCACCGGGACCCCAGGGAGGTTC. Amino acid sequence: CASSSTGTPGRF. The full variable domain, in which reference TRBV11-2 and TRBJ2-7 provide the parts outside the CDR3, is EAGVAQSPRYKIIEKRQSVAFWCNPISGHATLYWYQQILGQGPKLLIQFQNNGVVDDSQLPKDRFSAERLKGVDSTLKIQPAKLEDSAVYLCASSSTGTPGRFGPGTRLTVT.

The V call is TRBV2, the J call TRBJ2-1; 12 bases fit TRBD2. V lost 8 bases to trimming and J lost 9 bases; unmatched junction nucleotides: 5. This CDR3 is built from 13 residues. Germline V gene sequence: CDR1 SNHLY, CDR2 FYNNEI. CDR3 sequence (DNA): TGTGCCAGCTCTAGCGGGAGGGTGGGTGAGCAGTTCTTC. Residues: CASSSGRVGEQFF.

The chain joins TRBV27 to TRBJ2-7; 7 bases map to TRBD1. CDR1 and CDR2 from the germline V gene are MNHEY and SMNVEV (reference sequence). The ends lost 5 bases at V and 2 bases at J; junction bases unmatched: 6. The CDR3 runs to 14 residues. The CDR3 is CASSPGTAPYEQYF. Written as DNA, the CDR3 is TGTGCCAGCAGTCCCGGGACAGCACCCTACGAGCAGTACTTC.

The rearrangement joins TRBV7-9 to TRBJ2-3, with D unresolved. Germline CDR1 SEHNR, CDR2 FQNEAQ (reference sequence). Trimming pared 0 bases from V and 6 bases from J, leaving 13 bases between. CDR3 length: 15 residues. CDR3 nucleotides: TGTGCCAGCAGCTTAGCTGCTTTCTCCGGGGATACGCAGTATTTT. Protein product: CASSLAAFSGDTQYF.

This chain joins TRBV5-1 and TRBJ1-4; no clear D gene. CDR3 size: 15 residues. The germline gives CDR1 SGHRS, CDR2 YFSETQ. V was cut by 4 bases and J by 3 bases, with 13 bases left in between. The CDR3 loop is CASSPNTAANEKLFF. The CDR3 nucleotides are TGCGCCAGCAGCCCCAACACAGCAGCTAATGAAAAACTGTTTTTT.

The rearrangement uses TRBV25-1 and TRBJ1-2; TRBD1 might be the D (5 bases). V shed 3 bases and J shed 1 base, with 12 bases lying between them. The CDR3 contains 15 residues. CDR1 and CDR2 from the germline V gene are MGHDK and SYGVNS. The CDR3 region is CASSDGGSGNYGYTF. The CDR3 DNA is TGTGCCAGCAGTGACGGGGGAAGTGGTAACTATGGCTACACCTTC.

The chain recombines TRBV30 with TRBJ2-7; D uncertain. The CDR3 spans 12 residues. V was shortened by 1 base and J by 6 bases, with 10 bases between the two germline ends. Germline assignment: CDR1 GTSNPN and CDR2 SVGIG (reference sequence). CDR3 bases: TGTGCCTGGAGTGGCTACTCTGGCGAGCAGTACTTC. This sequence encodes CAWSGYSGEQYF. Full variable domain (rest looked up from reference TRBV30 and TRBJ2-7): SQTIHQWPATLVQPVGSPLSLECTVEGTSNPNLYWYRQAAGRGLQLLFYSVGIGQISSEVPQNLSASRPQDRQFILSSKKLLLSDSGFYLCAWSGYSGEQYFGPGTRLTVT.

The V call is TRBV6-1, the J call TRBJ2-7, with a tentative D call TRBD2 (6 bases). The germline gives CDR1 MNHNS, CDR2 SASEGT. Trimming shortened V by 3 bases and J by 0 bases, and 12 bases separated the two germline ends. This CDR3 is 15 amino acids long. The DNA for the CDR3 is TGTGCCAGCAGTGAGGGGTCGGGGGACTCCTACGAGCAGTACTTC. This encodes CASSEGSGDSYEQYF.

The J gene is TRBJ2-3, the V gene TRBV27; TRBD2 matches 10 bases. CDR3 length equals 16 residues. The V gene's germline CDR1 is MNHEY and CDR2 SMNVEV (reference sequence). J was trimmed by 6 bases and V by 3 bases; bases with no gene match: 9. This CDR3 reads CASSFRASGRADTQYF. The CDR3 nucleotides read TGTGCCAGCAGTTTTCGGGCTAGCGGGAGAGCGGATACGCAGTATTTT.

The chain carries TRBV6-5 and TRBJ1-2; TRBD1 matches 7 bases. Germline V gene sequence: CDR1 MNHEY, CDR2 SVGAGI. The CDR3 loop spans 12 amino acids. The V segment lost 7 bases and the J segment 7 bases; nucleotides outside the gene matches: 6. The CDR3 reads CASTITGVGYTF. The CDR3 coding sequence is TGTGCCAGCACTATAACAGGGGTTGGCTACACCTTC.

The V and J genes are TRBV7-8 and TRBJ2-2, with D possibly being TRBD2 (5 bases). This CDR3 is 16 amino acids long. Germline CDR1 and CDR2: SGHVS and FQNEAQ. Trimming shortened V by 5 bases and J by 0 bases, and 13 bases separated the two germline ends. The CDR3 nucleotides read TGTGCCAGCAGCCCCGTCTCCGGGACGAACACCGGGGAGCTGTTTTTT. This gives the protein CASSPVSGTNTGELFF.